This T cell receptor (beta chain) comes out of a study of T cell responses to AZD1222 COVID-19 vaccine. At the level of the study: Pooled together were second doses at about 4 or about 12 weeks.

A note on this clone: Its antigen remains unidentified.

Clones were sequenced by immunoSEQ multiplex PCR, and TCRdb holds only the in-frame ones, with some missing. This table has over 100,000 clones, 92% appearing once. Study outcomes and limitations: Only after the peak T cell response were repertoires sampled.

The CDR3 runs 12 residues. The V gene's germline CDR1 is MGHRA and CDR2 YSYEKL. V was pared by 1 base and J by 3 bases, with 3 bases between. The genes are TRBV4-1 and TRBJ1-2; D not certain. The source is an adult in good health. The sample was peripheral blood, taken on day 0 of AZD1222 vaccination. In DNA form, the CDR3 reads TGCGCCAGCAGCCAAGGGGACTATGGCTACACCTTC. It yields the protein CASSQGDYGYTF.